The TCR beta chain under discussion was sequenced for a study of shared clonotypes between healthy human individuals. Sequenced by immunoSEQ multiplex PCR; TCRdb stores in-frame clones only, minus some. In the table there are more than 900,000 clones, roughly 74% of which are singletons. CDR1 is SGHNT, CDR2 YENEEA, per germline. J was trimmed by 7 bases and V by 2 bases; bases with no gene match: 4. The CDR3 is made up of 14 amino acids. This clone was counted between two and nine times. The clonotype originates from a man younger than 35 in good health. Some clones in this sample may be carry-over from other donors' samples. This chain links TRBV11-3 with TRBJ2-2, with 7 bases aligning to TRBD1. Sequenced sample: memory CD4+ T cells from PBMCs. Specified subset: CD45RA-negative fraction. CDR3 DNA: TGTGCCAGCAGCTTAACAGGGGCTAACGGGGAGCTGTTTTTT. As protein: CASSLTGANGELFF.